This record looks at one T cell receptor (beta chain) sequence and its context. Germline V lookup: CDR1 DFQATT, CDR2 SNEGSKA (reference sequence). The CDR3 is 15 amino acids. Trimming cost V 2 bases and J 8 bases; bases outside gene matches: 13. Time point indicated: newly diagnosed GD, antithyroid drugs for less than 3 months. Preparation of the TCR library used RNA extracted from PBMCs. This sample is part of a study of regulatory T cells in long-lasting Graves disease. Construction of the TCR beta libraries employed iRepertoire HTBI primers in conjunction with Arm-PCR of CDR3 regions. TCRdb re-called the multiplex PCR reads with MiXCR, one entry per CDR3 protein. The table records roughly 610,000 distinct CDR3 sequences, 15% to 20% of them present only once. These data were likewise used in another study, on T cells in Graves' hyperthyroidism and ophthalmopathy. That study adds: A first-round RT-PCR of the TCR CDR3 used the HTBI primer set.

Sequences were derived from peripheral blood mononuclear cells (PBMCs), sampled at new diagnosis, from a patient treated with antithyroid drugs. The sequence came from a woman in her twenties or thirties with Graves disease. The rearrangement links TRBV20-1 to TRBJ1-2; TRBD1 matches 8 bases. The CDR3 DNA sequence: TGCAGTGCTAGATGGACTACAGGGGGATTGTACGGCTACACCTTC. It is translated as CSARWTTGGLYGYTF.